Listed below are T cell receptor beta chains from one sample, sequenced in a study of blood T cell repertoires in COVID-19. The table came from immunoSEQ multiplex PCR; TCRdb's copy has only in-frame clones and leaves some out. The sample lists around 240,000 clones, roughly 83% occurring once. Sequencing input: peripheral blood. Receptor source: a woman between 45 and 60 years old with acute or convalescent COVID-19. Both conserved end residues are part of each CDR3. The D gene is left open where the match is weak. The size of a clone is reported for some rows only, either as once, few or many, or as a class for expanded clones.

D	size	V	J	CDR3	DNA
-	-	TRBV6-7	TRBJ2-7	CASSLLVAIVSYEQYF	TGTGCCAGCAGTCTACTAGTCGCGATCGTCTCCTACGAGCAGTACTTC
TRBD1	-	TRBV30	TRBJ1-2	CAWSERQGVYGYTF	TGTGCCTGGAGCGAAAGACAGGGAGTGTATGGCTACACCTTC
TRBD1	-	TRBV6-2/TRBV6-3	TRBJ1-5	CASSSLTGTEMPQHF	TGTGCCAGCAGTTCGTTGACAGGGACAGAGATGCCCCAGCATTTT
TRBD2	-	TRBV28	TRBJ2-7	CASSLLAGTYEQYF	TGTGCCAGCAGTTTACTAGCGGGCACCTACGAGCAGTACTTC
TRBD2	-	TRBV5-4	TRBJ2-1	CASRLGGGSYNEQFF	TGTGCCAGCAGACTGGGGGGGGGCTCCTACAATGAGCAGTTCTTC
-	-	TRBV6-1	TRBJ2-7	CASSESGTTYEQYF	TGTGCCAGCAGTGAAAGCGGGACAACCTACGAGCAGTACTTC
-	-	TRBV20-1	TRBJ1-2	CSASSSARGLGYTF	TGCAGTGCTAGTTCATCCGCCAGGGGTCTCGGCTACACCTTC
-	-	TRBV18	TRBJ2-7	CASSPSGDAYEQYF	TGTGCCAGCTCACCTTCGGGTGACGCCTACGAGCAGTACTTC
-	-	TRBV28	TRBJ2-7	CASSSPSGGLYEQYF	TGTGCCAGCAGTTCCCCATCCGGGGGGCTCTACGAGCAGTACTTC
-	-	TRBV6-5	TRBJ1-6	CASSYSNRAYNSPLHF	TGTGCCAGCAGTTACTCGAACAGGGCCTATAATTCACCCCTCCACTTT
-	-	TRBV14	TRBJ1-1	CASSSSVGEAFF	TGTGCCAGCAGCAGCAGTGTTGGGGAGGCTTTCTTT
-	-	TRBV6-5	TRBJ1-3	CASSKEWGPGNTIYF	TGTGCCAGCAGCAAAGAATGGGGGCCTGGAAACACCATATATTTT
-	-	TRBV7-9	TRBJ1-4	CASSSGLNEKLFF	TGTGCCAGCAGCTCGGGACTTAATGAAAAACTGTTTTTT
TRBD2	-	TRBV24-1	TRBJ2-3	CATSESSGGTDTQYF	TGTGCCACCAGTGAGTCTAGCGGGGGCACAGATACGCAGTATTTT
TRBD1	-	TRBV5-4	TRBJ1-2	CASSLGQGIRDGYTF	TGTGCCAGCAGCTTGGGACAGGGAATTCGGGATGGCTACACCTTC
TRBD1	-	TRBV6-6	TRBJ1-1	CASSYAGQGGTEAFF	TGTGCCAGCAGTTACGCGGGACAGGGGGGCACTGAAGCTTTCTTT
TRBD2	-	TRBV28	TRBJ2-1	CASSWTSGPYNEQFF	TGTGCCAGCAGCTGGACTAGCGGTCCCTACAATGAGCAGTTCTTC
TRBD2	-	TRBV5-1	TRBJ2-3	CASSSAPVAGVTDTQYF	TGCGCCAGCAGCTCCGCCCCAGTGGCGGGAGTTACAGATACGCAGTATTTT
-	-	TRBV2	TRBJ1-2	CASRTDRTLGGYTF	TGTGCCAGCAGGACCGACCGGACACTGGGCGGCTACACCTTC
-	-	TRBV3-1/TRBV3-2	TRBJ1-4	CASSQVMIANEKLFF	TGTGCCAGCAGCCAGGTTATGATAGCTAATGAAAAACTGTTTTTT
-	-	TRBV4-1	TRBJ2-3	CASSQDRTNTDTQYF	TGCGCCAGCAGCCAAGATAGGACTAACACAGATACGCAGTATTTT
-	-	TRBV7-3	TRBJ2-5	CASSHRGGQVATQYF	TGTGCCAGCAGCCACAGGGGGGGCCAGGTCGCGACCCAGTACTTC
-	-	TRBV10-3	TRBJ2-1	CAISDQGYEQFF	TGTGCCATCAGTGACCAGGGTTATGAGCAGTTCTTC
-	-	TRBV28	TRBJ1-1	CASRPPRRGNTEAFF	TGTGCCAGCAGACCGCCCCGTCGGGGGAACACTGAAGCTTTCTTT
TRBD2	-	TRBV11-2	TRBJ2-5	CASSWGGEETQYF	TGTGCCAGCAGCTGGGGGGGAGAGGAGACCCAGTACTTC
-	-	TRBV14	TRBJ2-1	CASSQLGALNEQFF	TGTGCCAGCAGCCAATTGGGGGCGCTCAATGAGCAGTTCTTC
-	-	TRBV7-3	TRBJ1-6	CASSLTGGESYNSPLHF	TGTGCCAGCAGCTTAACCGGGGGGGAAAGCTATAATTCACCCCTCCACTTT
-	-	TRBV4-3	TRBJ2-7	CASSQEISGSYEQYF	TGCGCCAGCAGCCAAGAGATCTCGGGGTCCTACGAGCAGTACTTC
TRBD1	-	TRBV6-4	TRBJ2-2	CASSPGGIAGELFF	TGTGCCAGCAGTCCAGGGGGTATAGCCGGGGAGCTGTTTTTT
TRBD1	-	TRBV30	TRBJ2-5	CAWSVNRGETQYF	TGTGCCTGGAGTGTAAACAGGGGAGAGACCCAGTACTTC
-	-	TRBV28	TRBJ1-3	CASSFGGQYGNTIYF	TGTGCCAGCAGTTTCGGTGGACAGTACGGAAACACCATATATTTT
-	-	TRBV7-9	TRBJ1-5	CASSLMGGNNQPQHF	TGTGCCAGCAGCTTAATGGGGGGAAACAATCAGCCCCAGCATTTT
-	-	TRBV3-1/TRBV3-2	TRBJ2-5	CASSQAVPETQYF	TGTGCCAGCAGCCAAGCGGTCCCCGAGACCCAGTACTTC
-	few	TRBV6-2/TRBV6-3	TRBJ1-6	CASSLRADNSPLHF	TGTGCCAGCAGCCTTCGAGCGGATAATTCACCCCTCCACTTT
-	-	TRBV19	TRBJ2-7	CASSGSQGYEQYF	TGTGCCAGTAGTGGATCACAGGGCTACGAGCAGTACTTC
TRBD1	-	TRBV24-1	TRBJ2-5	CATSEPTGNQETQYF	TGTGCCACCAGTGAACCGACAGGGAACCAAGAGACCCAGTACTTC
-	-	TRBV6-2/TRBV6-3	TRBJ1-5	CASSLGRDNQPQHF	TGTGCCAGCAGTCTAGGACGGGATAATCAGCCCCAGCATTTT
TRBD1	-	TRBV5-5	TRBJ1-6	CASSLVDRGVVTLHF	TGTGCCAGCAGCTTGGTTGACAGGGGCGTCGTGACCCTCCACTTT
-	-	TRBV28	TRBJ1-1	CASRQGMNTEAFF	TGTGCCAGCAGGCAGGGGATGAACACTGAAGCTTTCTTT
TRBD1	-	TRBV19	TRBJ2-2	CATNRGQDTGELFF	TGTGCCACCAACAGGGGGCAAGACACCGGGGAGCTGTTTTTT
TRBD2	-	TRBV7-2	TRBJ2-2	CASSSGLARGTGELFF	TGTGCCAGCAGTTCCGGACTAGCCCGAGGGACCGGGGAGCTGTTTTTT
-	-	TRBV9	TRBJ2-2	CASRTANTGELFF	TGTGCCAGCCGGACAGCGAACACCGGGGAGCTGTTTTTT
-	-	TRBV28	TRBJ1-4	CASSGGVVDEKLFF	TGTGCCAGCAGTGGAGGGGTGGTCGATGAAAAACTGTTTTTT
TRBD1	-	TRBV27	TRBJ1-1	CASGTAEAFF	TGTGCCAGCGGGACAGCCGAAGCTTTCTTT
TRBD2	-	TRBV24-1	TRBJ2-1	CATSAPGLAGGLKFNEQFF	TGTGCCACCAGTGCCCCTGGACTAGCGGGGGGGTTAAAGTTCAATGAGCAGTTCTTC
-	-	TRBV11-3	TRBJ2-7	CASSLAGQEGYEQYF	TGTGCCAGCAGCTTAGCAGGACAGGAGGGCTACGAGCAGTACTTC
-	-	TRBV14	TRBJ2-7	CASSQPAGAAYYEQYF	TGTGCCAGCAGCCAACCTGCCGGAGCAGCCTACTACGAGCAGTACTTC
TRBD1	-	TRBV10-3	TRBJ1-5	CATGGQGNQPQHF	TGTGCCACCGGAGGACAGGGCAATCAGCCCCAGCATTTT
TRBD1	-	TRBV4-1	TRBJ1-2	CASSQADDRGRDGYTF	TGCGCCAGCAGCCAAGCTGACGACAGGGGACGGGATGGCTACACCTTC